Below, 8 T cell receptor beta chains from the same sample are listed, as sequenced in a study of cytomegalovirus exposure and HLA in healthy donors. 13 Jbeta primers and 60 Vbeta primers were used for the PCR. Sequencing used immunoSEQ multiplex PCR; TCRdb keeps in-frame clones, though not all of them. The sample shows 150,000 to 200,000 clones, roughly two thirds of them seen only once. Sequenced sample: PBMCs. The source is a woman aged 18-30 years in good health and CMV-seropositive.

The chain recombines TRBV7-9 with TRBJ1-5, with 7 positions matching TRBD1. Germline CDR1 SEHNR, CDR2 FQNEAQ (reference sequence). V was pared by 3 bases and J by 2 bases, with 4 bases of the junction left unmatched. This CDR3 is 15 amino acids long. The chain's CDR3 is CASSFDRVGNQPQHF. Written as DNA, the CDR3 is TGTGCCAGCAGCTTTGACAGGGTAGGCAATCAGCCCCAGCATTTT.

In its sample, this clone is medium-sized. This chain connects TRBV27 to TRBJ1-1, with D possibly matching TRBD1 (5 bases). The CDR3 runs 14 residues. V lost 5 bases and J lost 0, with 10 bases in between. The V gene's germline CDR1 is MNHEY and CDR2 SMNVEV (reference sequence). The DNA of the CDR3 is TGTGCCAGCAGTACACAGGTTGTGAACACTGAAGCTTTCTTT. It codes for CASSTQVVNTEAFF.

The V call is TRBV5-4, the J call TRBJ2-3; D possibly corresponds to TRBD2 (6 bases). V lost 0 bases and J 1 base, leaving 18 bases between the germline ends. The CDR3 is 18 amino acids. Germline V gene lookup returns CDR1 SGHNT and CDR2 YYREEE (reference sequence). The CDR3 region is CASSLEGRMAGRTDTQYF. For the CDR3, the DNA is TGTGCCAGCAGCTTGGAGGGGAGGATGGCGGGGCGCACAGATACGCAGTATTTT. Supplemented by reference TRBV5-4 and TRBJ2-3, the full variable domain reads ETGVTQSPTHLIKTRGQQVTLRCSSQSGHNTVSWYQQALGQGPQFIFQYYREEENGRGNFPPRFSGLQFPNYSSELNVNALELDDSALYLCASSLEGRMAGRTDTQYFGPGTRLTVL.

The rearrangement links TRBV7-5 to TRBJ1-5. TRBV7-5 is termed a pseudogene. CDR3 length: 13 residues. DNA of the CDR3: TGTGCCAATCGAGGCGGGCAAGATCAGCCCCAGCATTTT. It translates to CANRGGQDQPQHF.

The J gene is TRBJ2-5, the V gene TRBV10-2; tentatively, D is TRBD2 (6 bases). The J call may be wrong; the DNA end is better matched by TRBJ2-7. The germline gives CDR1 WSHSY, CDR2 SAAADI. The CDR3 is made up of 15 amino acids. This CDR3 reads CASSESKEGSYEQYF. The CDR3, as DNA: TGCGCCAGCAGTGAGTCGAAGGAGGGATCCTACGAGCAGTACTTC.

V is TRBV7-6 and J is TRBJ2-7; 7 positions agree with TRBD1. The CDR3 runs to 14 residues. The germline CDR1 and CDR2 sequences are SGHVS and FNYEAQ. V was pared by 5 bases and J by 3 bases, with 7 bases of the junction left unmatched. CDR3: CASSLQGPDYEQYF. CDR3 DNA: TGTGCCAGCAGCCTACAGGGGCCTGACTACGAGCAGTACTTC. The whole variable domain, filled in from reference TRBV7-6 and TRBJ2-7, reads GAGVSQSPRYKVTKRGQDVALRCDPISGHVSLYWYRQALGQGPEFLTYFNYEAQQDKSGLPNDRFSAERPEGSISTLTIQRTEQRDSAMYRCASSLQGPDYEQYFGPGTRLTVT.

V and J are TRBV13 and TRBJ2-7; 8 nucleotides align to TRBD1. The CDR3 spans 15 residues. The J segment lost 4 bases and the V segment lost 2 bases, leaving 7 bases of the junction unmatched. Germline V CDR1 and CDR2: PRHDT, FYEKMQ (reference sequence). The CDR3 sequence is CASSLQGAFSYEQYF. In DNA, the CDR3 is TGTGCCAGCAGCTTACAGGGGGCATTCTCTTACGAGCAGTACTTC.

The J gene is TRBJ2-5, the V gene TRBV6-5; 7 bases are a match to TRBD1. With 7 bases clipped from V and 5 bases from J, the junction kept 4 bases outside the gene matches. The CDR3 is made up of 12 amino acids. Looked up from germline, CDR1 is MNHEY and CDR2 is SVGAGI. The CDR3 DNA sequence: TGTGCCAGCAAGGGACAGCGGGAGACCCAGTACTTC. As protein: CASKGQRETQYF.